A single sample is the source of the 13 T cell receptor beta chains below, sequenced in a study of shared clonotypes between healthy human individuals (dated by TCRdb to 2019 to 2021). For the CD8 naive samples, CD45RO-negative cells were positively selected for CCR7, yielding a CD45RA+CCR7+ population from which TemRA cells were excluded. Library preparation used the immunoSEQ multiplex PCR assay. TCRdb's version of the immuneACCESS table is confined to in-frame rearrangements and falls short of the full clone set. An unresolved V gene accounts for under half of the shortfall where checked; the remainder is of unknown origin. The sample profile shows under 2,000,000 clones; just under 95% of them were found once. Jointly, the top ten make up 1% to 1.5% of the sample. The material sequenced was naive CD8+ T cells sorted from blood. Interpreted using the paper, the cell subset or site label stands for: CD45RA+CCR7+. These receptors all come from a man between 18 and 29 years old in good health.

The rearrangement joins TRBV27 to TRBJ2-7, with a weak D call TRBD1 (6 bases). This CDR3 comprises 16 residues. V was clipped by 3 bases and J by 4 bases, with 19 bases between them. From germline, CDR1 is MNHEY and CDR2 SMNVEV (reference sequence). The CDR3 spells CASSFSEGEREYEQYF. As DNA, the CDR3 is TGTGCCAGCAGTTTCTCCGAGGGGGAAAGGGAATACGAGCAGTACTTC.

Turning to this clone: Distinct nucleotide sequences in the sample also encode this CDR3. The CDR3 DNA sequence: TGCGCCAGCAGCCAAGACAGGGGGAAGGGGTATGGCTACACCTTC. Translated, it gives CASSQDRGKGYGYTF. The chain recombines TRBV4-1 with TRBJ1-2, with 7 positions matching TRBD1. J was trimmed by 5 bases and V by 0 bases; bases with no gene match: 6. Germline V gene sequence: CDR1 MGHRA, CDR2 YSYEKL. The CDR3 is made up of 15 amino acids.

Only one count was recorded for this clone. CDR3 residues: CASSIPTGEEETQYF. CDR3 nucleotides: TGTGCCAGCTCTATCCCCACTGGGGAGGAGGAGACCCAGTACTTC. The rearrangement uses TRBV18 and TRBJ2-5; a weak D match, TRBD2 (6 bases). V gave up 6 bases and J gave up 5 bases, with 19 bases separating them. Germline V gene data show CDR1 as KGHSH and CDR2 as LQKENI. The CDR3 covers 15 residues.

About this clone: The same CDR3 also results from other DNA sequences found in this sample. The V and J genes are TRBV7-2 and TRBJ2-7; D remains ambiguous. V gave up 3 bases and J gave up 4 bases, with 10 bases separating them. The CDR3 loop spans 13 amino acids. The germline CDR1 and CDR2 sequences are SGHTA and FQGNSA. In DNA form, the CDR3 reads TGTGCCAGCAGCTTGGGCTGGGGATACGAGCAGTACTTC. Translated, it gives CASSLGWGYEQYF.

This rearrangement joins TRBV6-5 to TRBJ2-7; TRBD1 is a possible D gene (5 bases). CDR1 and CDR2 (germline): MNHEY, SVGAGI. V lost 3 bases and J lost 5, with 20 bases in between. This CDR3 spans 16 amino acids. The CDR3, as DNA: TGTGCCAGCAGTTATAAAGCGCAGGGTAAATACAACGAGCAGTACTTC. Translating gives CASSYKAQGKYNEQYF.

V usage is TRBV6-5 and J usage is TRBJ1-2; D is uncertain. CDR1 and CDR2 from the germline V gene are MNHEY and SVGAGI. Trimming stripped 0 bases from V and 2 bases from J, with 10 bases between. This CDR3 comprises 15 residues. CDR3 DNA: TGTGCCAGCAGTTACTCCCCGGAATCGAACTATGGCTACACCTTC. It codes for CASSYSPESNYGYTF.

J is TRBJ2-1 and V is TRBV6-1; 9 nucleotides align to TRBD2. Per the germline V gene, CDR1 is MNHNS and CDR2 is SASEGT. The CDR3 consists of 14 residues. Trimming cost V 8 bases and J 2 bases; bases outside gene matches: 4. CDR3 region: CASLLAGAYNEQFF. The CDR3 DNA reads as TGTGCCAGCCTCTTAGCGGGGGCCTACAATGAGCAGTTCTTC.

This rearrangement joins TRBV11-2 to TRBJ2-7, with 7 bases that match TRBD1. CDR3 length: 14 residues. CDR1 SGHAT and CDR2 FQNNGV come from the germline V gene. The ends lost 4 bases at V and 3 bases at J; junction bases unmatched: 6. DNA of the CDR3: TGTGCCAGCAGCTCCGGGACAGAGTACTACGAGCAGTACTTC. Translated, it gives CASSSGTEYYEQYF.

The V gene is TRBV11-2, the J gene TRBJ2-1; 7 nucleotides align to TRBD2. CDR3 length: 16 residues. V was pared by 5 bases and J by 7 bases, with 14 bases of the junction left unmatched. Germline CDR1 reads SGHAT; CDR2 reads FQNNGV. This chain's CDR3 is CASSGPGLPARNEQFF. CDR3 in DNA: TGTGCCAGCAGCGGTCCGGGACTACCTGCGCGTAATGAGCAGTTCTTC.

This chain connects TRBV30 to TRBJ2-7, with 9 nucleotides matching TRBD1. The length of the CDR3 is 15 residues. Germline V gene lookup returns CDR1 GTSNPN and CDR2 SVGIG (reference sequence). The trim removed 0 bases at V and 6 bases at J, leaving 9 bases unmatched. The CDR3: CAWSVRDRVLSEQYF. As DNA, the CDR3 is TGTGCCTGGAGTGTTAGGGACAGGGTCTTAAGCGAGCAGTACTTC.

This sequence joins TRBV6-6 and TRBJ2-4; TRBD1 is a possible D gene (6 bases). The V gene lost 2 bases and the J gene lost 4 bases, with 15 bases spanning the gap. The germline V gene encodes CDR1 MNHNY and CDR2 SVGAGI (reference sequence). The CDR3 covers 16 residues. CDR3 in amino acids: CASSYDFIQGKNIQYF. For the CDR3, the DNA is TGTGCCAGCAGTTACGATTTTATACAGGGAAAAAACATTCAGTACTTC.

This chain's CDR3 is CASNSRRGPDNEKLFF. The CDR3 nucleotides read TGTGCCAGCAATTCCAGAAGGGGGCCGGATAATGAAAAACTGTTTTTT. J is TRBJ1-4 and V is TRBV6-6; 7 nucleotides align to TRBD1. Per germline, CDR1 MNHNY and CDR2 SVGAGI (reference sequence). Germline trimming cut 7 bases from V and 4 bases from J; bases unmatched to any gene: 12. This CDR3 is built from 16 residues.

About this clone: The same CDR3 arises from other DNA sequences in this sample as well. V is TRBV27 and J is TRBJ2-2; 8 bases match TRBD2. With V trimmed by 3 bases and J by 0 bases, 3 bases remained unmatched. The V gene's germline CDR1 is MNHEY and CDR2 SMNVEV (reference sequence). The CDR3 runs to 16 residues. In DNA, the CDR3 is TGTGCCAGCAGTTTGGGTAGCGGGACGAACACCGGGGAGCTGTTTTTT. Translating it yields CASSLGSGTNTGELFF.